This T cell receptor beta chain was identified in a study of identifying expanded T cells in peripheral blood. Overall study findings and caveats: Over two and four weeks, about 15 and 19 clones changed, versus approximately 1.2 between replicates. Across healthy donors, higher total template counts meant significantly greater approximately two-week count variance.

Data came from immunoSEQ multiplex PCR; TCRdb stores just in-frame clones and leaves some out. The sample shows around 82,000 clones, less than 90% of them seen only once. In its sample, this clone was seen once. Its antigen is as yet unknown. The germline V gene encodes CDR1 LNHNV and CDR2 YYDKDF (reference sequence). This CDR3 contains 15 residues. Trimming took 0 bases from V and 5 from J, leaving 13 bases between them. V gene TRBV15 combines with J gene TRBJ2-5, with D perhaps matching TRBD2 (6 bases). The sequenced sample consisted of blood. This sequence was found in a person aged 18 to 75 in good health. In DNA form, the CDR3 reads TGTGCCACCAGCAGAGATTCCGGGACTTTGGAGACCCAGTACTTC. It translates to CATSRDSGTLETQYF. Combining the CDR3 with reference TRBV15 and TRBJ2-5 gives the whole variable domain DAMVIQNPRYQVTQFGKPVTLSCSQTLNHNVMYWYQQKSSQAPKLLFHYYDKDFNNEADTPDNFQSRRPNTSFCFLDIRSPGLGDTAMYLCATSRDSGTLETQYFGPGTRLLVL.